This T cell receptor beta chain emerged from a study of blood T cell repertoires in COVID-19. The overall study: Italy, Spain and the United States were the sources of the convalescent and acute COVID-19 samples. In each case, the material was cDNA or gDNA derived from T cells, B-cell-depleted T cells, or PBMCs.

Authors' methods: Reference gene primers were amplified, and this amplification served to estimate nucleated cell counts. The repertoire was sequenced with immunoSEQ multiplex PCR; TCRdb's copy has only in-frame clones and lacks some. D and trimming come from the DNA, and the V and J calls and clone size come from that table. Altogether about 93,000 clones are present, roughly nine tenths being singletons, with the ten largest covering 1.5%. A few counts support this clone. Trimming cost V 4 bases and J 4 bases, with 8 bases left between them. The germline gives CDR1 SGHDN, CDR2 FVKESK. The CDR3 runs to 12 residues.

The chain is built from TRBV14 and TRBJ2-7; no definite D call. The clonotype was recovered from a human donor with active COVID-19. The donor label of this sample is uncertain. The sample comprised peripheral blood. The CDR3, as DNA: TGTGCCAGCAGCCTCTCCGGGTACGAGCAGTACTTC. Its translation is CASSLSGYEQYF.